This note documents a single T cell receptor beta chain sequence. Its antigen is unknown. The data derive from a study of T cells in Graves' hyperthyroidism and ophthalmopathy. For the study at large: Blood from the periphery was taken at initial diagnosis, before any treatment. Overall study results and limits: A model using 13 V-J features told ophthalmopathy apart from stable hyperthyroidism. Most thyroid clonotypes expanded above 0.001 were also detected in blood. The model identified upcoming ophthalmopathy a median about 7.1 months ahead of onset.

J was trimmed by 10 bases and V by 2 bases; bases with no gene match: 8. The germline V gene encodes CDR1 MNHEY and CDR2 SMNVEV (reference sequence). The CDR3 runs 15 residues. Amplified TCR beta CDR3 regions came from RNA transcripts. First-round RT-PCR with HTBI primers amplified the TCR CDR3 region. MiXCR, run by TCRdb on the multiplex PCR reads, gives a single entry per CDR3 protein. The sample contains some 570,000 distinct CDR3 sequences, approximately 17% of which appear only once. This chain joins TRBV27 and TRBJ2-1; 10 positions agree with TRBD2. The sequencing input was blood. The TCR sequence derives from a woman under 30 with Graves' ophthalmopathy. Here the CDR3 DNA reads TGTGCCAGCAGTTTAGTGACTAGCGGGCGTGGGGAGCAGTTCTTC. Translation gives CASSLVTSGRGEQFF.